This record covers a single TCR beta chain. Its target is not known. This sample was taken from a study of T cell responses to AZD1222 COVID-19 vaccine. Findings and caveats of the study: Of spike-specific TCRs, nearly half reportedly target regions left unmutated in variants. Repertoire sampling happened only post peak T cell response.

Method: immunoSEQ multiplex PCR; TCRdb's copy keeps in-frame clones and lacks some. Seen here are around 99,000 clones, nearly 90% observed once, and the top ten hold around a sixth. V gave up 5 bases and J gave up 0 bases, with 21 bases separating them. There are 17 residues in the CDR3. Per germline, CDR1 SGHKS and CDR2 YYEKEE (reference sequence). The chain employs TRBV5-5 and TRBJ2-7; perhaps TRBD2 as D (5 bases). The sample here was peripheral blood, taken on day 0 of AZD1222 vaccination. This receptor was taken from an adult in good health. CDR3 loop: CASRPGWRPGLSYEQYV. CDR3 bases: TGTGCCAGCAGACCCGGGTGGAGGCCAGGTCTCTCCTACGAGCAGTACGTC.